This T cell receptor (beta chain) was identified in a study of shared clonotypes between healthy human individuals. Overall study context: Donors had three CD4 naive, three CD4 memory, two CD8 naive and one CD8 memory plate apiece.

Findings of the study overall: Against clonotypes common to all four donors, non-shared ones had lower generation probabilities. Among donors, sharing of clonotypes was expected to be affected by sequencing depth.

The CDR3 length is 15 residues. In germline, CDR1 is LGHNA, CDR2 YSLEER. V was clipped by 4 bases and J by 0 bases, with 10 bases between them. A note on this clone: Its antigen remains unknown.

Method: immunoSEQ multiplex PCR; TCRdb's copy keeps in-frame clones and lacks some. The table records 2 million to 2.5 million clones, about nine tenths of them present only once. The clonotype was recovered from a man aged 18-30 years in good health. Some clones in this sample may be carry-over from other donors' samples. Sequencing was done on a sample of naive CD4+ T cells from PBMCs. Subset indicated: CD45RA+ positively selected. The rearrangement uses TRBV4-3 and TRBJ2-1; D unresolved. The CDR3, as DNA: TGCGCCAGCAGCCCTGGAAGTAGCTCCTACAATGAGCAGTTCTTC. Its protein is CASSPGSSSYNEQFF.